These T cell receptor beta chains were read from a single sample in a study of T cell changes during pregnancy in multiple sclerosis. Clones were sequenced by immunoSEQ multiplex PCR, and TCRdb holds only the in-frame ones, with some missing. The sample contains fewer than 60,000 clones, around 93% of which appear only once. The sample consisted of peripheral blood, taken after pregnancy. These receptor sequences come from a female donor in good health, enrolled as a control in a pregnancy study. Each CDR3 is given with its conserved first and last residue. D genes are given only for firm matches. Size is omitted from some rows. Given values are once, few, many or a class for expanded clones.

size: .
J: TRBJ2-3
D: .
V: TRBV7-8
CDR3: CASSPLWREEGDTQYF
DNA: TGTGCCAGCAGCCCCCTCTGGAGGGAAGAGGGTGATACGCAGTATTTT

size: .
J: TRBJ1-2
D: .
V: TRBV7-9
CDR3: CASSLKPVAAANYGYTF
DNA: TGTGCCAGCAGCTTAAAACCCGTGGCGGCCGCTAACTATGGCTACACCTTC

size: .
J: TRBJ2-6
D: .
V: TRBV5-4
CDR3: CASSLRGANVLTF
DNA: TGTGCCAGCAGCCTCCGGGGGGCCAACGTCCTGACTTTC

size: .
J: TRBJ2-1
D: TRBD1
V: TRBV10-3
CDR3: CAISDSQGNEQFF
DNA: TGTGCCATCAGTGATTCACAGGGGAATGAGCAGTTCTTC

size: .
J: TRBJ2-1
D: TRBD1
V: TRBV19
CDR3: CASIPRGRRDEQFF
DNA: TGTGCCAGTATTCCCAGGGGGCGCAGGGATGAGCAGTTCTTC

size: .
J: TRBJ2-4
D: .
V: TRBV29-1
CDR3: CSVEDRRVAKNIQYF
DNA: TGCAGCGTTGAAGACAGGAGGGTGGCCAAAAACATTCAGTACTTC

size: .
J: TRBJ1-4
D: TRBD1
V: TRBV19
CDR3: CASSPRDRGGEKLFF
DNA: TGTGCCAGTAGTCCCCGAGACAGGGGTGGTGAAAAACTGTTTTTT

size: .
J: TRBJ2-1
D: TRBD2
V: TRBV7-2
CDR3: CASSLEAGGYNEQFF
DNA: TGTGCCAGCAGCTTAGAAGCGGGGGGGTACAATGAGCAGTTCTTC

size: .
J: TRBJ1-5
D: .
V: TRBV30
CDR3: CAWSKYRSGNQPQHF
DNA: TGTGCCTGGAGTAAGTATAGAAGTGGCAATCAGCCCCAGCATTTT

size: once
J: TRBJ1-4
D: TRBD1
V: TRBV10-2
CDR3: CASSENRGWEKLFF
DNA: TGCGCCAGCAGTGAAAACAGGGGTTGGGAAAAACTGTTTTTT

size: .
J: TRBJ1-6
D: .
V: TRBV6-1
CDR3: CASSRGNSPLHF
DNA: TGTGCCAGCAGTAGGGGGAATTCACCCCTCCACTTT

size: .
J: TRBJ2-3
D: .
V: TRBV27
CDR3: CASRGVGYGTDTQYF
DNA: TGTGCCAGCAGAGGAGTCGGATACGGCACAGATACGCAGTATTTT

size: .
J: TRBJ2-2
D: .
V: TRBV9
CDR3: CASSVGTYQVTGELFF
DNA: TGTGCCAGCAGCGTAGGTACATACCAGGTCACCGGGGAGCTGTTTTTT

size: .
J: TRBJ2-3
D: .
V: TRBV18
CDR3: CASSPGQGSTDTQYF
DNA: TGTGCCAGCTCACCAGGGCAGGGGAGCACAGATACGCAGTATTTT

size: .
J: TRBJ2-5
D: .
V: TRBV5-4
CDR3: CASRIDPGQEETQYF
DNA: TGTGCCAGCAGGATCGATCCGGGACAAGAAGAGACCCAGTACTTC

size: few
J: TRBJ1-4
D: .
V: TRBV5-1
CDR3: CASSLAGTGGNEKLFF
DNA: TGCGCCAGCAGCTTGGCCGGTACGGGGGGTAATGAAAAACTGTTTTTT

size: .
J: TRBJ2-7
D: .
V: TRBV4-1
CDR3: CASSQTGTTSYEQYF
DNA: TGCGCCAGCAGCCAAACAGGGACCACCTCCTACGAGCAGTACTTC

size: once
J: TRBJ1-1
D: TRBD1
V: TRBV4-2
CDR3: CASSQMGQGDWGTEAFF
DNA: TGTGCCAGCAGCCAAATGGGACAGGGGGATTGGGGGACTGAAGCTTTCTTT

size: .
J: TRBJ1-5
D: .
V: TRBV4-3
CDR3: CASSQDGAGAVNQPQHF
DNA: TGCGCCAGCAGCCAAGACGGGGCAGGGGCCGTAAATCAGCCCCAGCATTTT

size: .
J: TRBJ2-5
D: TRBD1
V: TRBV7-2
CDR3: CASSLGQGAYGETQYF
DNA: TGTGCCAGCAGCTTAGGGCAGGGGGCTTATGGCGAGACCCAGTACTTC

size: .
J: TRBJ2-7
D: .
V: TRBV28
CDR3: CASSLNRGSTYEQYF
DNA: TGTGCCAGCAGTTTAAATAGGGGGTCCACCTACGAGCAGTACTTC

size: .
J: TRBJ2-1
D: TRBD2
V: TRBV7-2
CDR3: CASSLVAGGPGSYNEQFF
DNA: TGTGCCAGCAGCTTAGTCGCGGGAGGGCCAGGCTCCTACAATGAGCAGTTCTTC

size: few
J: TRBJ1-2
D: .
V: TRBV6-4
CDR3: CASSDSSRGYTF
DNA: TGTGCCAGCAGTGACTCATCCAGGGGCTACACCTTC

size: .
J: TRBJ2-1
D: .
V: TRBV19
CDR3: CASSRRQENEQFF
DNA: TGTGCCAGTAGCCGTCGACAGGAGAATGAGCAGTTCTTC

size: .
J: TRBJ2-5
D: TRBD2
V: TRBV28
CDR3: CASARLAGVKETQYF
DNA: TGTGCCAGCGCCCGGCTAGCGGGAGTGAAAGAGACCCAGTACTTC

size: .
J: TRBJ1-4
D: .
V: TRBV4-1
CDR3: CASSQPARQHWEKLFF
DNA: TGCGCCAGCAGCCAACCTGCCAGACAACATTGGGAAAAACTGTTTTTT

size: .
J: TRBJ2-7
D: TRBD1
V: TRBV12-5
CDR3: CASGLGGGTGGREQYF
DNA: TGTGCTAGTGGTTTGGGAGGGGGGACAGGGGGTCGCGAGCAGTACTTC

size: once
J: TRBJ2-3
D: .
V: TRBV25-1
CDR3: CASSSDTQYF
DNA: TGTGCCAGCAGTTCTGATACGCAGTATTTT

size: .
J: TRBJ2-1
D: TRBD1
V: TRBV14
CDR3: CASSQDFISWGQLGNEQFF
DNA: TGTGCCAGCAGCCAAGATTTCATTTCATGGGGACAGCTGGGCAATGAGCAGTTCTTC

size: .
J: TRBJ1-5
D: TRBD1
V: TRBV19
CDR3: CASTNQGQGHNQPQHF
DNA: TGTGCCAGTACCAACCAGGGACAGGGTCACAATCAGCCCCAGCATTTT

size: .
J: TRBJ2-5
D: TRBD2
V: TRBV7-2
CDR3: CASSLNSGGSPETQYF
DNA: TGTGCCAGCAGCTTAAATAGCGGGGGGAGTCCAGAGACCCAGTACTTC

size: .
J: TRBJ2-3
D: TRBD1
V: TRBV11-3
CDR3: CASSLIQGVDTQYF
DNA: TGTGCCAGCAGCTTAATACAGGGGGTGGATACGCAGTATTTT

size: .
J: TRBJ1-4
D: TRBD1
V: TRBV28
CDR3: CASRWNRRGNEKLFF
DNA: TGTGCCAGCAGGTGGAATCGCAGGGGGAATGAAAAACTGTTTTTT

size: .
J: TRBJ1-1
D: .
V: TRBV1
CDR3: CTSSQGRMNTEAFF
DNA: TGCACCAGCAGCCAAGGGAGGATGAACACTGAAGCTTTCTTT

size: .
J: TRBJ2-5
D: .
V: TRBV12-5
CDR3: CASGPGTFSRTQYF
DNA: TGTGCTAGTGGTCCGGGGACTTTCTCAAGGACCCAGTACTTC

size: .
J: TRBJ2-2
D: .
V: TRBV10-2
CDR3: CASSEPGLIPGELFF
DNA: TGCGCCAGCAGTGAGCCCGGTCTAATCCCCGGGGAGCTGTTTTTT

size: .
J: TRBJ2-7
D: .
V: TRBV4-3
CDR3: CASSPSSGLSSYEQYF
DNA: TGCGCCAGCAGCCCGTCCTCGGGGTTAAGCTCCTACGAGCAGTACTTC

size: .
J: TRBJ1-2
D: .
V: TRBV14
CDR3: CASSPIQKRNGYTF
DNA: TGTGCCAGCAGCCCTATTCAAAAGAGGAATGGCTACACCTTC

size: .
J: TRBJ2-1
D: TRBD2
V: TRBV9
CDR3: CASSSSLLAGHGSNEQFF
DNA: TGTGCCAGCAGCTCTTCCCTTCTAGCGGGCCACGGGTCCAATGAGCAGTTCTTC

size: .
J: TRBJ2-2
D: .
V: TRBV5-1
CDR3: CASSLAPPYTGTGELFF
DNA: TGCGCCAGCAGCTTGGCTCCCCCTTATACAGGGACCGGGGAGCTGTTTTTT

size: once
J: TRBJ1-1
D: TRBD1
V: TRBV19
CDR3: CASSPAQGETEAFF
DNA: TGTGCCAGTAGTCCGGCACAGGGGGAAACGGAAGCTTTCTTT

size: .
J: TRBJ2-3
D: .
V: TRBV5-6
CDR3: CASSLVTTPTDTQYF
DNA: TGTGCCAGCAGCTTGGTGACTACCCCGACAGATACGCAGTATTTT

size: .
J: TRBJ1-2
D: TRBD1
V: TRBV5-6
CDR3: CASSNTGVYGYTF
DNA: TGTGCCAGCAGCAACACAGGGGTCTATGGCTACACCTTC

size: .
J: TRBJ2-7
D: TRBD2
V: TRBV5-1
CDR3: CASSSGTSFGNEQYF
DNA: TGCGCCAGCAGCTCGGGGACTAGCTTCGGAAACGAGCAGTACTTC

size: .
J: TRBJ2-7
D: TRBD1
V: TRBV4-2
CDR3: CASSQGTGGDEQYF
DNA: TGTGCCAGCAGCCAAGGGACAGGGGGCGACGAGCAGTACTTC